A selection of T cell receptor beta chains follows, all from one sample in a study of human T cells and chemical hapten exposure. TCRdb re-analysed the RACE reads in MiXCR, keeping a single row per CDR3 protein. The sample lists 380,000 or so distinct CDR3 sequences; more than 4.5% were seen once. This specimen was whole blood, taken in connection with sensitization to the hapten diphenylcyclopropenone (DPC). Receptors were obtained from a woman between 45 and 60 years old with alopecia areata. Some clones in this sample may be carry-over from other donors' samples. CDR3s include the opening cysteine and the closing phenylalanine or tryptophan. The D gene is left open where the match is weak. Clone size, where shown, is once, few, many, or a class for clones that have expanded.

v_call	clone_size	d_call	j_call	cdr3_nt	cdr3_aa
TRBV1	many	-	TRBJ2-4	TGCACCAGCAGCCAACGAACGAAAAACATTCAGTACTTC	CTSSQRTKNIQYF
TRBV6-4	many	-	TRBJ1-1	TGTGCCAGCAGGGGAGGCGGGAGCACTGAAGCTTTCTTT	CASRGGGSTEAFF
TRBV9	many	-	TRBJ1-4	TGTGCCAGCAGCGCTGGGACGGCTTTCGAAAAACTGTTTTTT	CASSAGTAFEKLFF
TRBV18	many	TRBD2	TRBJ2-1	TGTGCCAGCTCCCTTGGACTAGCGGGAGGGCCCGATGAGCAGTTCTTC	CASSLGLAGGPDEQFF
TRBV5-5	many	-	TRBJ1-1	TGTGCCAGCAGTTACGACACTGAAGCTTTCTTT	CASSYDTEAFF
TRBV5-4	many	-	TRBJ2-1	TGTGCCAGCAGCTTACTAGGGGCGGTCCCGGGGGATGAGCAGTTCTTC	CASSLLGAVPGDEQFF
TRBV6-2/TRBV6-3	-	TRBD1	TRBJ2-2	TGTGCCAGCAGCCGGGACAGGGGGATAGAGGAGCTGTTTTTT	CASSRDRGIEELFF
TRBV7-2	many	TRBD2	TRBJ2-7	TGTGCCAGCAGCCCTCGTAGCGGGAGCTCCTACGAGCAGTACTTC	CASSPRSGSSYEQYF
TRBV5-1	few	TRBD1	TRBJ2-7	TGCGCCAGCAGCTTGGAGGGGACAGGACCCTACGAGCAGTACTTC	CASSLEGTGPYEQYF
TRBV7-8	-	-	TRBJ2-7	TGTGCCAGCAGCTTAAAATCCGGGGGGCAGTACTTC	CASSLKSGGQYF
TRBV4-2	few	-	TRBJ1-3	TGTGCCAGCAGCCGTGAAGGGGGAGAATCTGGAAACACCATATATTTT	CASSREGGESGNTIYF
TRBV7-9	many	-	TRBJ2-4	TGTGCCAGCAGCTTATATGCAGGCTCGAGGGACATTCAGTACTTC	CASSLYAGSRDIQYF
TRBV7-2	many	-	TRBJ1-1	TGTGCCAGCAGCTTAAGAGGGTATGGCACTGAAGCTTTCTTT	CASSLRGYGTEAFF
TRBV7-8	many	-	TRBJ2-3	TGTGCCAGCAGTCGGCTGACGGATACGCAGTATTTT	CASSRLTDTQYF
TRBV12-3/TRBV12-4	many	-	TRBJ1-2	TGTGCCAGCAGTTTACATCCTTTCTATGGCTACACCTTC	CASSLHPFYGYTF
TRBV28	many	-	TRBJ2-2	TGTGCCAGCAGGAAGGATTTGAACACCGGGGAGCTGTTTTTT	CASRKDLNTGELFF
TRBV5-5	many	TRBD1	TRBJ2-7	TGTGCCAGCATTTCAGGGCCCTCGACAGGGAAGAACGAGCAGTACTTC	CASISGPSTGKNEQYF
TRBV2	many	-	TRBJ1-1	TGTGCCAGCAATCCACGACTGAACACTGAAGCTTTCTTT	CASNPRLNTEAFF
TRBV7-9	many	-	TRBJ1-1	TGTGCCAGCAGCTCAAAGGTTAAGAACACTGAAGCTTTCTTT	CASSSKVKNTEAFF
TRBV18	few	TRBD1	TRBJ2-5	TGTGCCAGCACGGGACAGGGTGAGGCCCAGTACTTC	CASTGQGEAQYF